These T cell receptor beta chains were read from a single sample in a study of T cell responses to AZD1222 COVID-19 vaccine. Sequenced by immunoSEQ multiplex PCR; TCRdb stores in-frame clones only, minus some. The table includes 95,000 to 100,000 clones, roughly 84% detected once. This specimen consisted of peripheral blood, obtained on day 0 of AZD1222 vaccination. The receptors shown here come from an adult in good health. Each CDR3 is given with its conserved first and last residue. D genes are given only for firm matches. Clone size is shown for a subset of rows, as once, few, many or a class of expanded clone.

clone_size: NA
v_call: TRBV11-2
j_call: TRBJ2-7
cdr3_length: 15
d_call: TRBD2
cdr3_aa: CASGLTSASSYEQYF
cdr3_nt: TGTGCCAGCGGGCTAACTAGCGCGAGCTCCTACGAGCAGTACTTC

clone_size: NA
v_call: TRBV7-2
j_call: TRBJ2-7
cdr3_length: 15
d_call: TRBD1
cdr3_aa: CASSAMGQGSHEQYF
cdr3_nt: TGTGCCAGCAGCGCAATGGGACAGGGGTCCCACGAGCAGTACTTC

clone_size: once
v_call: TRBV10-3
j_call: TRBJ2-1
cdr3_length: 11
d_call: TRBD1
cdr3_aa: CAATGGNEQFF
cdr3_nt: TGTGCCGCGACAGGGGGGAATGAGCAGTTCTTC

clone_size: NA
v_call: TRBV5-1
j_call: TRBJ2-3
cdr3_length: 16
d_call: NA
cdr3_aa: CASSLSVARFQDTQYF
cdr3_nt: TGCGCCAGCAGCTTGTCAGTAGCGCGTTTTCAAGATACGCAGTATTTT

clone_size: NA
v_call: TRBV28
j_call: TRBJ2-5
cdr3_length: 15
d_call: TRBD2
cdr3_aa: CASSLPLGGQETQYF
cdr3_nt: TGTGCCAGCAGTTTACCCTTGGGAGGGCAAGAGACCCAGTACTTC

clone_size: NA
v_call: TRBV13
j_call: TRBJ2-5
cdr3_length: 15
d_call: NA
cdr3_aa: CASSLGLAGAETQYF
cdr3_nt: TGTGCCAGCAGCTTAGGGTTAGCTGGAGCAGAGACCCAGTACTTC

clone_size: NA
v_call: TRBV11-3
j_call: TRBJ2-1
cdr3_length: 13
d_call: NA
cdr3_aa: CASSLTLYNEQFF
cdr3_nt: TGTGCCAGCAGCTTAACGCTCTACAATGAGCAGTTCTTC

clone_size: NA
v_call: TRBV24-1
j_call: TRBJ2-2
cdr3_length: 17
d_call: TRBD1
cdr3_aa: CATSDLVTGTHTGELFF
cdr3_nt: TGTGCCACCAGTGATTTAGTGACAGGGACACACACCGGGGAGCTGTTTTTT

clone_size: once
v_call: TRBV27
j_call: TRBJ2-2
cdr3_length: 17
d_call: NA
cdr3_aa: CASSLSPYNANTGELFF
cdr3_nt: TGTGCCAGCAGTTTATCCCCATATAACGCGAACACCGGGGAGCTGTTTTTT

clone_size: NA
v_call: TRBV19
j_call: TRBJ2-6
cdr3_length: 17
d_call: TRBD1
cdr3_aa: CASSSTGGAGGANVLTF
cdr3_nt: TGTGCCAGTAGTTCGACAGGGGGCGCGGGAGGGGCCAACGTCCTGACTTTC

clone_size: NA
v_call: TRBV2
j_call: TRBJ2-3
cdr3_length: 15
d_call: TRBD2
cdr3_aa: CASRYSGRDTDTQYF
cdr3_nt: TGTGCCAGCAGGTATAGCGGGAGGGACACAGATACGCAGTATTTT

clone_size: NA
v_call: TRBV15
j_call: TRBJ2-3
cdr3_length: 16
d_call: TRBD2
cdr3_aa: CATSRQAGGRTDTQYF
cdr3_nt: TGTGCCACCAGCAGACAAGCGGGGGGTCGCACAGATACGCAGTATTTT

clone_size: NA
v_call: TRBV28
j_call: TRBJ2-7
cdr3_length: 14
d_call: NA
cdr3_aa: CASSLPGQPYEQYF
cdr3_nt: TGTGCCAGCAGTTTACCAGGACAACCCTACGAGCAGTACTTC

clone_size: NA
v_call: TRBV14
j_call: TRBJ1-1
cdr3_length: 13
d_call: NA
cdr3_aa: CASSQSVNTEAFF
cdr3_nt: TGTGCCAGCAGCCAAAGTGTGAACACTGAAGCTTTCTTT

clone_size: once
v_call: TRBV11-2
j_call: TRBJ1-4
cdr3_length: 14
d_call: NA
cdr3_aa: CASSLGGRGEKLFF
cdr3_nt: TGTGCCAGCAGCTTAGGGGGCCGGGGAGAAAAACTGTTTTTT

clone_size: NA
v_call: TRBV30
j_call: TRBJ1-6
cdr3_length: 19
d_call: TRBD1
cdr3_aa: CAWNPRGTGGAPGNSPLHF
cdr3_nt: TGTGCCTGGAACCCCAGGGGAACAGGGGGCGCGCCCGGTAATTCACCCCTCCACTTT

clone_size: NA
v_call: TRBV5-1
j_call: TRBJ1-1
cdr3_length: 18
d_call: TRBD1
cdr3_aa: CASSLVPGQAFRNTEAFF
cdr3_nt: TGCGCCAGCAGCTTGGTTCCTGGACAGGCGTTTAGGAACACTGAAGCTTTCTTT

clone_size: NA
v_call: TRBV19
j_call: TRBJ1-5
cdr3_length: 16
d_call: TRBD1
cdr3_aa: CASSSTGAGSNQPQHF
cdr3_nt: TGTGCCAGTAGCTCGACAGGGGCCGGGAGCAATCAGCCCCAGCATTTT

clone_size: NA
v_call: TRBV3-1/TRBV3-2
j_call: TRBJ2-7
cdr3_length: 8
d_call: NA
cdr3_aa: CALTGQYF
cdr3_nt: TGTGCCCTAACGGGGCAGTACTTC

clone_size: NA
v_call: TRBV5-6
j_call: TRBJ1-6
cdr3_length: 14
d_call: TRBD1
cdr3_aa: CASSLSRGNSPLHF
cdr3_nt: TGTGCCAGCAGCTTGTCCAGGGGGAATTCACCCCTCCACTTT

clone_size: NA
v_call: TRBV9
j_call: TRBJ1-6
cdr3_length: 15
d_call: TRBD1
cdr3_aa: CASSPRTGRNSPLHF
cdr3_nt: TGTGCCAGCAGCCCTCGGACAGGGAGGAATTCACCCCTCCACTTT

clone_size: NA
v_call: TRBV10-3
j_call: TRBJ2-7
cdr3_length: 19
d_call: TRBD2
cdr3_aa: CAISDSGTSGNPLAYEQYF
cdr3_nt: TGTGCCATCAGTGACTCCGGGACTAGCGGGAATCCGCTGGCCTACGAGCAGTACTTC

clone_size: NA
v_call: TRBV4-1
j_call: TRBJ1-6
cdr3_length: 15
d_call: TRBD1
cdr3_aa: CASSQVGGGMSPLHF
cdr3_nt: TGCGCCAGCAGCCAAGTTGGAGGGGGCATGTCACCCCTCCACTTT

clone_size: NA
v_call: TRBV3-1/TRBV3-2
j_call: TRBJ2-7
cdr3_length: 16
d_call: TRBD2
cdr3_aa: CASSQGVSGSSYEQYF
cdr3_nt: TGTGCCAGCAGCCAAGGTGTTAGCGGGAGTTCCTACGAGCAGTACTTC

clone_size: NA
v_call: TRBV30
j_call: TRBJ1-1
cdr3_length: 14
d_call: NA
cdr3_aa: CAWSVHREDTEAFF
cdr3_nt: TGTGCCTGGAGTGTACATCGGGAGGACACTGAAGCTTTCTTT

clone_size: NA
v_call: TRBV14
j_call: TRBJ2-2
cdr3_length: 19
d_call: NA
cdr3_aa: CASSQEGTFLGGNTGELFF
cdr3_nt: TGTGCCAGCAGCCAAGAAGGGACATTTCTAGGAGGTAACACCGGGGAGCTGTTTTTT

clone_size: NA
v_call: TRBV27
j_call: TRBJ2-2
cdr3_length: 14
d_call: NA
cdr3_aa: CASSGGGYTGELFF
cdr3_nt: TGTGCCAGCAGTGGAGGCGGGTACACCGGGGAGCTGTTTTTT

clone_size: few
v_call: TRBV14
j_call: TRBJ1-4
cdr3_length: 19
d_call: NA
cdr3_aa: CASSQGRKGRTAPNEKLFF
cdr3_nt: TGTGCCAGCAGCCAAGGAAGAAAGGGGCGGACAGCCCCTAATGAAAAACTGTTTTTT

clone_size: medium-sized
v_call: TRBV6-5
j_call: TRBJ1-5
cdr3_length: 15
d_call: TRBD1
cdr3_aa: CASRPGQGESQPQHF
cdr3_nt: TGTGCCAGCAGGCCGGGACAGGGAGAGAGTCAGCCCCAGCATTTT

clone_size: NA
v_call: TRBV19
j_call: TRBJ1-5
cdr3_length: 15
d_call: NA
cdr3_aa: CASSRQVLSNQPQHF
cdr3_nt: TGTGCCAGTAGTAGACAGGTTCTTAGCAATCAGCCCCAGCATTTT

clone_size: NA
v_call: TRBV7-8
j_call: TRBJ2-1
cdr3_length: 20
d_call: TRBD2
cdr3_aa: CASSSLTSGRRGWNSNEQFF
cdr3_nt: TGTGCCAGCAGCTCCTTGACTAGCGGGAGGAGGGGATGGAACAGCAATGAGCAGTTCTTC

clone_size: NA
v_call: TRBV18
j_call: TRBJ2-1
cdr3_length: 15
d_call: TRBD2
cdr3_aa: CASSPATGGYNEQFF
cdr3_nt: TGTGCCAGCTCACCCGCAACGGGGGGCTACAATGAGCAGTTCTTC

clone_size: once
v_call: TRBV19
j_call: TRBJ1-2
cdr3_length: 15
d_call: NA
cdr3_aa: CASSILDRANYGYTF
cdr3_nt: TGTGCCAGTAGTATATTGGACAGAGCTAACTATGGCTACACCTTC

clone_size: NA
v_call: TRBV12-3/TRBV12-4
j_call: TRBJ1-5
cdr3_length: 11
d_call: NA
cdr3_aa: CASKAVGPQHF
cdr3_nt: TGTGCCAGCAAGGCGGTAGGTCCCCAGCATTTT

clone_size: NA
v_call: TRBV30
j_call: TRBJ2-3
cdr3_length: 14
d_call: NA
cdr3_aa: CASYGGTDTDTQYF
cdr3_nt: TGTGCCTCGTACGGAGGCACGGACACAGATACGCAGTATTTT

clone_size: NA
v_call: TRBV11-2
j_call: TRBJ1-1
cdr3_length: 15
d_call: TRBD1
cdr3_aa: CASSLEPGQGGEAFF
cdr3_nt: TGTGCCAGCAGCTTAGAACCCGGACAGGGGGGTGAAGCTTTCTTT

clone_size: NA
v_call: TRBV15
j_call: TRBJ2-1
cdr3_length: 15
d_call: TRBD2
cdr3_aa: CATSTGTSGANEQFF
cdr3_nt: TGTGCCACCAGCACTGGGACTAGCGGGGCCAATGAGCAGTTCTTC

clone_size: NA
v_call: TRBV24-1
j_call: TRBJ1-2
cdr3_length: 13
d_call: NA
cdr3_aa: CATSDVSRRGYTF
cdr3_nt: TGTGCCACCAGTGACGTCAGTCGGAGGGGCTACACCTTC

clone_size: once
v_call: TRBV4-1
j_call: TRBJ2-7
cdr3_length: 19
d_call: NA
cdr3_aa: CASSQGTGFGLAASYEQYF
cdr3_nt: TGCGCCAGCAGCCAAGGGACAGGGTTTGGGCTAGCGGCATCCTACGAGCAGTACTTC

clone_size: NA
v_call: TRBV3-1/TRBV3-2
j_call: TRBJ2-2
cdr3_length: 17
d_call: TRBD1
cdr3_aa: CASSLYSRQGNTGELFF
cdr3_nt: TGTGCCAGCAGCCTCTATTCTAGACAGGGTAACACCGGGGAGCTGTTTTTT

clone_size: few
v_call: TRBV4-1
j_call: TRBJ2-1
cdr3_length: 17
d_call: NA
cdr3_aa: CASSQDMRARTYNEQFF
cdr3_nt: TGCGCCAGCAGCCAAGATATGCGGGCGCGGACCTACAATGAGCAGTTCTTC

clone_size: NA
v_call: TRBV18
j_call: TRBJ2-5
cdr3_length: 13
d_call: NA
cdr3_aa: CASSPRQEETQYF
cdr3_nt: TGTGCCAGCTCACCACGTCAGGAAGAGACCCAGTACTTC

clone_size: NA
v_call: TRBV15
j_call: TRBJ2-3
cdr3_length: 14
d_call: TRBD2
cdr3_aa: CATSRVTSGSTQYF
cdr3_nt: TGTGCCACCAGCAGAGTGACTAGCGGGAGTACGCAGTATTTT

clone_size: once
v_call: TRBV19
j_call: TRBJ1-4
cdr3_length: 14
d_call: TRBD1
cdr3_aa: CASNSQGASEKLFF
cdr3_nt: TGTGCCAGTAACAGTCAGGGGGCGAGTGAAAAACTGTTTTTT

clone_size: once
v_call: TRBV23-1
j_call: TRBJ1-4
cdr3_length: 15
d_call: NA
cdr3_aa: CASSQIQGRSEKLFF
cdr3_nt: TGCGCCAGCAGTCAAATCCAGGGCCGAAGTGAAAAACTGTTTTTT

clone_size: NA
v_call: TRBV18
j_call: TRBJ1-5
cdr3_length: 16
d_call: NA
cdr3_aa: CASSPLMRVSDQPQHF
cdr3_nt: TGTGCCAGCTCACCACTGATGAGGGTCAGCGATCAGCCCCAGCATTTT

clone_size: NA
v_call: TRBV7-2
j_call: TRBJ2-7
cdr3_length: 16
d_call: NA
cdr3_aa: CASSLLFREVTYEQYF
cdr3_nt: TGTGCCAGCAGCCTACTGTTCAGGGAGGTCACCTACGAGCAGTACTTC

clone_size: NA
v_call: TRBV5-1
j_call: TRBJ1-3
cdr3_length: 14
d_call: NA
cdr3_aa: CASSLVGSGNTIYF
cdr3_nt: TGCGCCAGCAGCTTGGTGGGATCTGGAAACACCATATATTTT

clone_size: NA
v_call: TRBV19
j_call: TRBJ1-5
cdr3_length: 13
d_call: NA
cdr3_aa: CASSIGDSQPQHF
cdr3_nt: TGTGCCAGTAGTATTGGAGACAGTCAGCCCCAGCATTTT

clone_size: NA
v_call: TRBV10-3
j_call: TRBJ2-3
cdr3_length: 13
d_call: TRBD2
cdr3_aa: CAISERDTDTQYF
cdr3_nt: TGTGCCATCAGCGAGCGGGACACAGATACGCAGTATTTT

clone_size: once
v_call: TRBV27
j_call: TRBJ2-1
cdr3_length: 14
d_call: NA
cdr3_aa: CASRRPSSYNEQFF
cdr3_nt: TGTGCCAGCAGGAGGCCTAGCTCCTACAATGAGCAGTTCTTC

clone_size: once
v_call: TRBV7-2
j_call: TRBJ1-3
cdr3_length: 16
d_call: NA
cdr3_aa: CASSLRGSLQGNTIYF
cdr3_nt: TGTGCCAGCAGCCTGAGGGGGTCTCTACAGGGAAACACCATATATTTT

clone_size: NA
v_call: TRBV6-1
j_call: TRBJ1-2
cdr3_length: 13
d_call: NA
cdr3_aa: CASSEIGPPGYTF
cdr3_nt: TGTGCCAGCAGTGAAATAGGCCCTCCTGGCTACACCTTC